This TCR beta chain appears in the sequencing data of a study of post-analysis software for immune sequencing data (dated by TCRdb to between 2015 and 2017). Context from the whole study: Disease courses on record covered relapsing-remitting, secondary progressive and progressive-relapsing multiple sclerosis, though some patients had no subtype annotation. The multiple sclerosis patient repertoires were compared with 10 or so previously published healthy control repertoires from donors aged 6 to 25 years. A subset of samples was prepared in parallel using single-end sample barcoding, then pooled and co-amplified after Illumina adapter ligation. What the research found in general, with its limitations: Compared with controls, multiple sclerosis patients had significantly lower normalized Chao1 diversity, a finding suggesting substantial peripheral T-cell clonal expansion. Strong co-clustering of samples prepared in the same batch was shown by direct clustering with F measure, prompting a batch-effect correction. Roughly 5 TRBV segments, including TRBV5-6, TRBV5-1 and TRBV20-1, were significantly more frequent in patients than controls. The multiple sclerosis patient group was slightly younger than the control group.

With respect to this clonotype: Its antigen is still unknown. No clone much larger than this one lies a single base away; base qualities are absent.

In the germline V gene (reference sequence), CDR1 corresponds to MNHEY and CDR2 to SMNVEV. From cysteine to phenylalanine, the CDR3 is 13 amino acids long. Only the CDR3 portion is preserved as DNA: 39 bases, with reading frame beginning at the first base. Between the V and J ends, shortened by 6 bases and 2 bases respectively, the junction contains 10 bases. The receptor library was made with PCR. Sequencing instrument: Illumina HiSeq 2500. To reduce PCR and sequencing biases, unique molecular identifiers were incorporated into the TCR beta cDNA libraries. About 500,000 cDNA molecules were obtained for every 1 to 10 million input T cells, so each molecule roughly corresponded to one T cell. The patient libraries were prepared and sequenced with the same protocol used for the earlier healthy control dataset. Within a given batch, samples were prepared together, multiplexed and sequenced on the same HiSeq lane. The study's processing was this. MIGEC handled the raw barcoded reads, throwing out single-read molecular identifier groups before consensus assembly and CDR3 extraction. Clonotype tables were post-analysed with VDJtools, and diversity was normalized by down-sampling all datasets to the smallest sample size. In repertoire overlap clustering, CDR3 amino acid sequences, but not nucleotide sequences, were matched to correct batch-related cross-sample contamination. TCRdb passed the public sequencing reads through fastp at Q25 and MiXCR, retaining productive beta sequences. Each CDR3 protein gets just one entry, which takes the most common genes and DNA from the rows behind it. V and J calls and clone size were set by TCRdb, not the authors. The sample records 350,000 to 500,000 distinct CDR3 sequences, more than 30% of which are singletons. The ten top clones hold around 8% of the sample.

To demonstrate the VDJtools post-analysis software, the study profiled TCR beta repertoires from the peripheral blood of about a dozen young patients with multiple sclerosis. The multiple sclerosis patients were children and adolescents between roughly 6 and 16 years of age. Here the chain combines TRBV27 and TRBJ1-1, with no confidently assigned D gene. The material sequenced was blood. The source is a girl aged 2-10 years with multiple sclerosis. For the CDR3, the sequence is CASSGRVNTEAFF. The bases are TGTGCCAGCAGCGGTCGCGTAAACACTGAAGCTTTCTTT.